This T cell receptor (beta chain) emerged from a study of blood T cell repertoires in COVID-19. Study at large: Specimens from acute and convalescent COVID-19 originated in the United States, Italy and Spain. PBMCs, B-cell-depleted T cells, or T cells provided the cDNA or gDNA that made up the material.

The study recruited people aged about 18 to 95 years across about 25 US areas. The CDR3 runs to 16 residues. V was shortened by 4 bases and J by 6 bases, with 22 bases between the two germline ends. The V gene's germline CDR1 is GTSNPN and CDR2 SVGIG (reference sequence). Per the original methods: Cell counts per sample came from amplifying reference gene primers. The repertoire was sequenced with immunoSEQ multiplex PCR; TCRdb's copy has only in-frame clones and lacks some. V, J and clone size are those of that table, while D and trimming were read from the DNA. The sample consists of some 380,000 clones, approximately 88% of them appearing once.

The TCR was taken from a woman aged 40 to 50 with acute COVID-19. The chain uses TRBV30 and TRBJ1-3; a possible D gene is TRBD1 (5 bases). Material: PBMCs or T cells enriched from blood (not recorded which). The CDR3 coding sequence is TGTGCCTGGAAATACCAGGGTGGGTTCCTGGAAAACACCATATATTTT. The encoded protein is CAWKYQGGFLENTIYF.